What follows are 27 T cell receptor beta chains derived from one specimen sequenced in a study of shared clonotypes between healthy human individuals. CD8 cells classed as naive were CD45RO-negative and positively selected for CCR7, excluding terminally differentiated effector memory CD45RA+ cells. Clones were sequenced by immunoSEQ multiplex PCR, and TCRdb holds only the in-frame ones, with some missing. Of about 1.9 million clones listed, approximately 92% are singletons. Sequencing used naive CD8+ T cells from PBMCs. The receptor set was obtained from a man aged 18 to 29 in good health. Some clones in this sample may be carry-over from other donors' samples.

The V and J genes are TRBV28 and TRBJ2-5; D is ambiguous. The germline gives CDR1 MDHEN, CDR2 SYDVKM. The ends were cut back, 7 bases at V and 1 base at J, with 19 bases in the middle. The CDR3 spans 16 residues. CDR3 sequence reads: CASTPPGYRGQETQYF. CDR3 nucleotide sequence: TGTGCCAGCACCCCCCCCGGCTACCGAGGCCAAGAGACCCAGTACTTC.

The chain recombines TRBV5-1 with TRBJ2-6; 8 bases align to TRBD1. The V gene end was trimmed by 5 bases and the J gene end by 3 bases; junction bases not matched to a gene: 10. The CDR3 contains 17 residues. Germline V lookup: CDR1 SGHRS, CDR2 YFSETQ. Here the CDR3 DNA reads TGCGCCAGCAGACAGGACAGGGTCGGCCATGGGGCCAACGTCCTGACTTTC. Its protein product is CASRQDRVGHGANVLTF.

V is TRBV29-1 and J is TRBJ1-3; D might be TRBD1 (5 bases). This CDR3 is 15 amino acids long. Germline V gene sequence: CDR1 SQVTM, CDR2 ANQGSEA. V lost 1 base to trimming and J lost 3 bases, with 13 bases between them. Written as DNA, the CDR3 is TGCAGCGTTGAAGGTGGCCAGGGAGGTGGAAACACCATATATTTT. This encodes CSVEGGQGGGNTIYF.

This rearrangement joins TRBV9 to TRBJ2-7; TRBD2 agrees at 11 bases. The CDR3 contains 14 residues. Trimming cost V 3 bases and J 2 bases; bases outside gene matches: 1. Germline values: CDR1 SGDLS, CDR2 YYNGEE. This chain's CDR3 is CASSGLAGTYEQYF. Here the CDR3 DNA reads TGTGCCAGCAGCGGACTAGCGGGGACCTACGAGCAGTACTTC.

This clone was seen a handful of times. The J gene is TRBJ2-1, the V gene TRBV10-1; 7 nucleotides line up with TRBD2. Per germline, CDR1 WNHNN and CDR2 SYGVQD (reference sequence). After removal of 4 bases from V and 7 bases from J, the junction contained 10 bases not matched to a gene. The CDR3 is made up of 15 amino acids. CDR3 DNA sequence: TGCGCCAGCAGTGCCCCGGGACTATCGGGGAATGAGCAGTTCTTC. It translates to CASSAPGLSGNEQFF.

This clone was seen once. The chain joins TRBV9 to TRBJ2-1; TRBD1 might be the D (6 bases). Trimming left V 7 bases short and J 8 bases short, with 13 bases between. CDR3 length equals 12 residues. CDR1 and CDR2 from the germline V gene are SGDLS and YYNGEE. Written as DNA, the CDR3 is TGTGCCAGCGGCTCTGGGGGCCATGAGCAGTTCTTC. Amino acids: CASGSGGHEQFF.

In regard to this clone: Different DNA sequences within this sample yield the same CDR3. The chain recombines TRBV5-4 with TRBJ2-1; a weak D match, TRBD2 (6 bases). This CDR3 is built from 14 residues. The germline V gene encodes CDR1 SGHNT and CDR2 YYREEE (reference sequence). The V gene lost 4 bases and the J gene lost 1 base, with 9 bases spanning the gap. The CDR3 DNA is TGTGCCAGCAGCCTTGGAGGGTCCTACAATGAGCAGTTCTTC. Amino acids: CASSLGGSYNEQFF.

The chain joins TRBV7-6 to TRBJ2-1, with TRBD1 identical over 8 bases. Germline CDR1 is SGHVS and CDR2 is FNYEAQ. The V segment lost 2 bases and the J segment 7 bases; nucleotides outside the gene matches: 22. The CDR3 length is 20 residues. The CDR3 loop reads CASSLKVPPHKRTGRNEQFF. CDR3 nucleotides: TGTGCCAGCAGCTTAAAAGTCCCCCCCCATAAACGGACAGGGCGGAATGAGCAGTTCTTC.

This clone has just one count. This chain connects TRBV7-9 to TRBJ2-4; weak D call: TRBD2 (5 bases). From germline, CDR1 is SEHNR and CDR2 FQNEAQ (reference sequence). This CDR3 comprises 14 residues. V lost 5 bases, J lost 6 bases, and 14 bases lay in between. CDR3 residues: CASSNTGLGNIQYF. Here the CDR3 DNA reads TGTGCCAGCAGCAACACGGGATTGGGAAACATTCAGTACTTC.

On this clone: The identical CDR3 is also encoded by other nucleotide sequences in the sample. This chain joins TRBV9 and TRBJ2-3; D may be TRBD2 (6 bases). CDR3 length: 14 residues. Trimming shortened V by 2 bases and J by 6 bases, and 13 bases separated the two germline ends. CDR1 is SGDLS and CDR2 is YYNGEE in the germline V gene. CDR3 protein: CASSVAQGGDTQYF. CDR3 coding DNA: TGTGCCAGCAGCGTTGCCCAGGGAGGTGATACGCAGTATTTT.

The chain recombines TRBV27 with TRBJ2-1; no definite D call. V was shortened by 5 bases and J by 0 bases, with 14 bases between the two germline ends. The germline gives CDR1 MNHEY, CDR2 SMNVEV (reference sequence). The CDR3 has 16 residues. The CDR3 nucleotides read TGTGCCAGCAGTCCACAGCGAGTGAGCTCCTACAATGAGCAGTTCTTC. Its protein product is CASSPQRVSSYNEQFF.

This chain uses TRBV2 with TRBJ2-2; 9 bases match TRBD2. Germline V gene sequence: CDR1 SNHLY, CDR2 FYNNEI. The junction had 10 bases not matched to a gene; V was cut back by 7 bases and J by 4 bases. The CDR3 has 16 amino acids. DNA for the CDR3: TGTGCCAGCATCAGTAGAAGCGGGAGGTCCACCGGGGAGCTGTTTTTT. This encodes CASISRSGRSTGELFF.

This clone was counted a few times. The rearrangement joins TRBV27 to TRBJ1-1; perhaps TRBD1 as D (6 bases). CDR3 length: 13 residues. CDR1 and CDR2 (germline): MNHEY, SMNVEV (reference sequence). Deletions cut 11 bases from V and 4 bases from J, with 17 bases between. The CDR3 is CAARRGRGTEAFF. CDR3 coding DNA: TGTGCCGCGCGCAGGGGTCGGGGCACTGAAGCTTTCTTT.

V is TRBV7-9 and J is TRBJ2-3; 10 bases are shared with TRBD2. The CDR3 has 16 amino acids. Germline-derived CDR1 and CDR2 are SEHNR and FQNEAQ (reference sequence). V shed 5 bases, J shed 2 bases, and the junction held 7 bases outside the gene matches. CDR3 DNA: TGTGCCAGCAGCCCCGTAGCGGGAGGACCCACAGATACGCAGTATTTT. Translating gives CASSPVAGGPTDTQYF.

V is TRBV6-1 and J is TRBJ2-1; 11 bases fit TRBD2. V lost 6 bases to trimming and J lost 13 bases; unmatched junction nucleotides: 8. This CDR3 is 13 amino acids long. Looked up from germline, CDR1 is MNHNS and CDR2 is SASEGT. As DNA, the CDR3 is TGTGCCAGCAGCCCCGGACTAGCGGGTTTACAGTTCTTC. Its translation: CASSPGLAGLQFF.

This chain links TRBV15 with TRBJ1-5; D remains unclear. Germline CDR1 is LNHNV and CDR2 is YYDKDF (reference sequence). Trimming left V 5 bases short and J 2 bases short, with 10 bases between. There are 14 residues in the CDR3. The CDR3 nucleotides read TGTGCCACCAGCTCAGGTTTGGGCAATCAGCCCCAGCATTTT. Amino acids: CATSSGLGNQPQHF. Together with reference TRBV15 and TRBJ1-5, the CDR3 gives the full variable domain: DAMVIQNPRYQVTQFGKPVTLSCSQTLNHNVMYWYQQKSSQAPKLLFHYYDKDFNNEADTPDNFQSRRPNTSFCFLDIRSPGLGDTAMYLCATSSGLGNQPQHFGDGTRLSIL.

The chain combines TRBV13 with TRBJ1-2; 7 bases agree with TRBD1. V shed 4 bases, J shed 2 bases, and the junction held 4 bases outside the gene matches. The CDR3 has 14 amino acids. The V gene's germline CDR1 is PRHDT and CDR2 FYEKMQ (reference sequence). Here the CDR3 reads CASSSGQPNYGYTF. The CDR3 nucleotides are TGTGCCAGCAGCTCGGGACAGCCGAACTATGGCTACACCTTC.

This sequence joins TRBV7-6 and TRBJ2-2, with D perhaps TRBD2 (6 bases). V was cut by 5 bases and J by 3 bases, with 19 bases left in between. The CDR3 loop spans 17 amino acids. Looked up from germline, CDR1 is SGHVS and CDR2 is FNYEAQ. In DNA form, the CDR3 reads TGTGCCAGCAGCCCACGACTAGACCTCAGGGACACCGGGGAGCTGTTTTTT. Protein product: CASSPRLDLRDTGELFF.

This clone appeared a single time. The chain is built from TRBV7-8 and TRBJ2-5; weak D call: TRBD2 (5 bases). Trimming took off 1 base at V and 4 bases at J, with 16 bases between the two ends. Germline V lookup: CDR1 SGHVS, CDR2 FQNEAQ. CDR3 length equals 16 residues. This CDR3 reads CASSLDEGQISETQYF. The CDR3 region has the DNA TGTGCCAGCAGCTTAGACGAGGGTCAAATCTCAGAGACCCAGTACTTC.

This chain joins TRBV7-9 and TRBJ2-7, with D possibly matching TRBD1 (5 bases). Germline V gene lookup returns CDR1 SEHNR and CDR2 FQNEAQ (reference sequence). V was pared by 3 bases and J by 6 bases, with 12 bases between. The CDR3 loop spans 13 amino acids. CDR3 nucleotides: TGTGCCAGCAGCTTCCCTAGTGGGGCCGAGCAGTACTTC. Its translation is CASSFPSGAEQYF.

The chain combines TRBV28 with TRBJ2-3, with D possibly TRBD2 on 5 matching bases. The CDR3 runs 11 residues. The germline CDR1 and CDR2 sequences are MDHEN and SYDVKM. Trimming took off 6 bases at V and 8 bases at J, with 9 bases between the two ends. CDR3 sequence reads: CASSGDRTQYF. The CDR3 nucleotides read TGTGCCAGCAGCGGGGATCGTACGCAGTATTTT.

CDR3 bases: TGTGCCAGCAGCGATAGGGGGCTGGCCGGGGAGCTGTTTTTT. Residues: CASSDRGLAGELFF. This sequence joins TRBV9 and TRBJ2-2; 7 bases are a match to TRBD1. After removal of 3 bases from V and 6 bases from J, the junction contained 5 bases not matched to a gene. The CDR3 length is 14 residues. In germline, CDR1 is SGDLS, CDR2 YYNGEE.

This chain uses TRBV4-1 with TRBJ1-2, with a tentative D call TRBD1 (5 bases). CDR3 length: 15 residues. V dropped 4 bases and J dropped 2 bases, with 14 bases sitting between them. Germline V gene sequence: CDR1 MGHRA, CDR2 YSYEKL. CDR3 protein: CASSPGAHINYGYTF. CDR3 sequence (DNA): TGCGCCAGCAGCCCCGGGGCGCATATCAACTATGGCTACACCTTC.

The V gene is TRBV29-1, the J gene TRBJ2-7; D uncertain. CDR3 length: 11 residues. V was shortened by 1 base and J by 5 bases, with 6 bases between the two germline ends. In germline, CDR1 is SQVTM, CDR2 ANQGSEA. The CDR3 bases are TGCAGCGTTGAAGTATTCCACGAGCAGTACTTC. Translating it yields CSVEVFHEQYF.

This rearrangement joins TRBV5-1 to TRBJ2-5; D gene ambiguous. The germline CDR1 and CDR2 sequences are SGHRS and YFSETQ. V was shortened by 6 bases and J by 1 base, with 16 bases between the two germline ends. This CDR3 has 15 residues. The CDR3 region is CASNPGQHSQETQYF. In DNA, the CDR3 is TGCGCCAGCAACCCGGGCCAACACTCCCAAGAGACCCAGTACTTC.

The chain combines TRBV7-9 with TRBJ1-2; no reliable D call. Trimming removed 1 base from V and 1 base from J, with 13 bases in between. This CDR3 region has 16 residues. CDR1 and CDR2 (germline): SEHNR, FQNEAQ (reference sequence). The CDR3 nucleotides read TGTGCCAGCAGCTTAGTTCTACCAAACGGTAACTATGGCTACACCTTC. It is translated as CASSLVLPNGNYGYTF.

V is TRBV11-2 and J is TRBJ1-6, with D unresolved. There are 16 residues in the CDR3. The V end was cut by 5 bases, the J end by 0 bases, with 11 bases between. The V gene's germline CDR1 is SGHAT and CDR2 FQNNGV. The CDR3 DNA reads as TGTGCCAGCAGCCCCGGGCCGAGCTCCTATAATTCACCCCTCCACTTT. It specifies CASSPGPSSYNSPLHF.